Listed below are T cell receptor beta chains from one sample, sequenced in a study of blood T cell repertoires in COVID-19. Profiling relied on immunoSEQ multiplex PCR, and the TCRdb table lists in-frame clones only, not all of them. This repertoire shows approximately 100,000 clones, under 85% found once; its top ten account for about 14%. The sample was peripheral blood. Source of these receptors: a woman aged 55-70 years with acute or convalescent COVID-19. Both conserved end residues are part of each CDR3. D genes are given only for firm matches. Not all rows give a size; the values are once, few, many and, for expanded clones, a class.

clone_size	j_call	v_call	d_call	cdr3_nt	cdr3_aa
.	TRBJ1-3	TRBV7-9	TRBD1	TGTGCCAGCAGCTTACCGGGACAGGGGGCTTTATTCGGGAACACCATATATTTT	CASSLPGQGALFGNTIYF
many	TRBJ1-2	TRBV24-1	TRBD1	TGTGCCACCAGTGATGGGGACAGGGACTATGGCTACACCTTC	CATSDGDRDYGYTF
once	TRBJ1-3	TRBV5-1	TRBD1	TGCGCCAGCAGCTTGGGGCCAGGGGGCTTTGGAAACACCATATATTTT	CASSLGPGGFGNTIYF
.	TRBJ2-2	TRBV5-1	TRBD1	TGCGCCAGCAGCTTGGGGACAGGGTCCACCGGGGAGCTGTTTTTT	CASSLGTGSTGELFF
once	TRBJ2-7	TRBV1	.	TGCACCAGCAGCCAAGACTTCTACGAGCAGTACTTC	CTSSQDFYEQYF
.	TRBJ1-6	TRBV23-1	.	TGCGCCAGCAGGCTGCCCGGGACCTATAATTCACCCCTCCACTTT	CASRLPGTYNSPLHF
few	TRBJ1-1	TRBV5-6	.	TGTGCCAGCAGCTACCACCGAGGGGAAGCTTTCTTT	CASSYHRGEAFF
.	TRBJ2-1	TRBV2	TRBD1	TGTGCCAGCAGTGAAGCCGGGGCCAGGGGGCATGAGCAGTTCTTC	CASSEAGARGHEQFF
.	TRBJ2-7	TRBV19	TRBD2	TGTGCCAGTAGTCTAGCGGGAATTTCCTACGAGCAGTACTTC	CASSLAGISYEQYF
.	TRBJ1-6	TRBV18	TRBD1	TGTGCCAGCTCACCCCGGACAGGTTCCGTCTCACCCCTCCACTTT	CASSPRTGSVSPLHF